This TCR beta chain was recorded in a study of T-cell reconstitution after alpha-beta-depleted transplantation in children. Study-wide points: From newly produced T cells came most of the T-cell counts and diversity one year after transplant. Roughly two months post-transplant, alpha-beta T cells reportedly originated from several hundred graft clones that had expanded.

Preparation of the TCRbeta library was carried out with unique molecular identifiers. TCRdb re-analysed the PCR reads in MiXCR, keeping a single row per CDR3 protein. The table includes 600,000 or so distinct CDR3 sequences, 23% detected once. This CDR3 contains 13 residues. Germline CDR1 is MGHDK and CDR2 is SYGVNS. Trimming shortened V by 3 bases and J by 7 bases, and 10 bases separated the two germline ends. A single count supports this clonotype. What it recognizes is unknown. A much larger clone is a single base away; this may be a read error. The conserved phenylalanine or tryptophan normally closing the CDR3 is absent here, so this likely arose from a read error.

The sample here was PBMCs, mostly from graft donor cells, taken 360 days after TCRalphabeta/CD19-depleted stem cell transplant. The receptor was derived from a boy under three years old who had a stem cell transplant for acute myeloid leukemia, so the T cells may come from the graft donor. The chain carries TRBV25-1 and TRBJ1-5, with a weak D call TRBD1 (5 bases). The chain's CDR3 is CASSEKGSQPQHC. Written as DNA, the CDR3 is TGTGCCAGCAGTGAGAAGGGGTCACAGCCCCAGCATTGT.